The next 27 T cell receptor beta chains were all read from a single sample in a study of CD8 T cells in Susac syndrome. With random hexamers, 0.5 to 1 ug RNA was reverse transcribed. From the immunoSEQ multiplex PCR reads, TCRdb called clonotypes with MiXCR, one entry per CDR3 protein. The table shows 95,000 to 150,000 distinct CDR3 sequences, with 96% occurring only once. Sequencing input: CD4+ T cells from PBMCs. These receptor sequences come from a human donor with Susac syndrome.

This clonotype was seen more than once but under ten times. DNA for the CDR3: TGTGCCAGCAGCCGGGACATGGAGACCCAGTACTTC. This sequence encodes CASSRDMETQYF. This sequence joins TRBV4-2 and TRBJ2-5; possible D gene TRBD1, 6 bases. Germline V lookup: CDR1 LGHNA, CDR2 YNFKEQ. The CDR3 spans 12 residues. V was cut by 4 bases and J by 5 bases, with 8 bases left in between.

The table lists this clonotype with a count of one. The V and J genes are TRBV20-1 and TRBJ2-3; 8 bases fit TRBD1. CDR1 is DFQATT, CDR2 SNEGSKA, per germline (reference sequence). This CDR3 has 15 amino acids. V was clipped by 5 bases and J by 1 base; unmatched bases: 8. CDR3 sequence reads: CSAAHGQGGTDTQYF. The CDR3, as DNA: TGCAGTGCTGCCCACGGACAGGGAGGCACAGATACGCAGTATTTT.

The V gene is TRBV5-1, the J gene TRBJ2-5; D might be TRBD2 (7 bases). The CDR3 is made up of 15 amino acids. CDR1 SGHRS and CDR2 YFSETQ come from the germline V gene. Trimming left V 1 base short and J 4 bases short, with 14 bases between. For the CDR3, the DNA is TGCGCCAGCAGCTTGAATTCGGGGGGCGGAGAGACCCAGTACTTC. Protein: CASSLNSGGGETQYF.

This clonotype appeared a single time. The CDR3 loop is CASSQVEGNTIYF. The CDR3 DNA is TGTGCCAGCAGCCAAGTTGAGGGAAACACCATATATTTT. The genes are TRBV3-1 and TRBJ1-3; D gene uncertain. Deletions cut 1 base from V and 4 bases from J, with 5 bases between. Germline assignment: CDR1 LGHDT and CDR2 YNNKEL (reference sequence). The CDR3 is made up of 13 amino acids.

The V and J genes are TRBV7-9 and TRBJ1-1; D uncertain. Germline V gives CDR1 SEHNR, CDR2 FQNEAQ (reference sequence). V gave up 4 bases and J gave up 7 bases, with 10 bases separating them. The CDR3 extends over 12 amino acids. CDR3 residues: CASSSQKNEAFF. CDR3 bases: TGTGCCAGCAGCTCTCAGAAGAATGAAGCTTTCTTT.

A single count supports this clonotype. This chain uses TRBV7-3 with TRBJ2-5; 11 bases are a match to TRBD2. The CDR3 has 17 amino acids. With V trimmed by 0 bases and J by 1 base, 4 bases remained unmatched. Germline V CDR1 and CDR2: SGHTA, FQGTGA. The chain's CDR3 is CASSLTPLAGAQETQYF. DNA for the CDR3: TGTGCCAGCAGCTTAACGCCACTAGCGGGAGCCCAAGAGACCCAGTACTTC.

The rearrangement uses TRBV7-2 and TRBJ2-7, with D maybe TRBD2 (6 bases). The V and J ends lost 5 bases and 2 bases respectively, with 16 bases between them. This CDR3 is 15 amino acids long. The germline gives CDR1 SGHTA, CDR2 FQGNSA. The CDR3 reads CASSQATGDPYEQYF. The DNA for the CDR3 is TGTGCCAGCAGCCAAGCGACGGGAGACCCCTACGAGCAGTACTTC.

CDR3 bases: TGCAGCGTTGATGCGGGAGTGGACGAGCAGTACTTC. The encoded protein is CSVDAGVDEQYF. The chain carries TRBV29-1 and TRBJ2-7; 7 bases align to TRBD2. There are 12 residues in the CDR3. From germline, CDR1 is SQVTM and CDR2 ANQGSEA. J lost 5 bases, V lost 3 bases, and 4 bases had no gene match.

This clonotype was detected once. This chain uses TRBV12-3 or TRBV12-4 with TRBJ1-1; the D gene is possibly TRBD1 (5 bases). This CDR3 spans 13 amino acids. Trimming shortened V by 6 bases and J by 7 bases, and 15 bases separated the two germline ends. The CDR3 DNA is TGTGCCAGCAGCCTCAGGGAACAGGTTGAAGCTTTCTTT. Residues: CASSLREQVEAFF.

The rearrangement links TRBV30 to TRBJ2-1, with 12 bases matching TRBD2. With V trimmed by 4 bases and J by 4 bases, 8 bases remained unmatched. CDR3 length: 16 residues. Germline CDR1 is GTSNPN and CDR2 is SVGIG (reference sequence). As DNA, the CDR3 is TGTGCCTGGACCTTCCGGACTAGCGGGACATACAATGAGCAGTTCTTC. Protein sequence: CAWTFRTSGTYNEQFF.

The J gene is TRBJ2-1, the V gene TRBV4-2, with 9 bases lining up with TRBD2. The CDR3 loop spans 15 amino acids. CDR1 is LGHNA and CDR2 is YNFKEQ in the germline V gene. V shed 4 bases and J 9 bases; nucleotides not matched to a gene: 10. This CDR3 is CASSRETGLASEQFF. As DNA, the CDR3 is TGTGCCAGCAGCCGAGAAACGGGACTAGCTTCTGAGCAGTTCTTC.

This clonotype was picked up one time. The chain is built from TRBV9 and TRBJ2-1; D ambiguous. V lost 3 bases, J lost 8 bases, and 3 bases lay in between. In germline, CDR1 is SGDLS, CDR2 YYNGEE. The CDR3 extends over 10 amino acids. The CDR3 loop reads CASSGDEQFF. The CDR3 DNA is TGTGCCAGCAGCGGTGATGAGCAGTTCTTC.

The genes are TRBV30 and TRBJ1-5, with D possibly being TRBD1 (5 bases). This CDR3 is 14 amino acids long. Between the trimmed V and J ends, which lost 1 base and 4 bases, there was a span of 11 bases. Per the germline V gene, CDR1 is GTSNPN and CDR2 is SVGIG (reference sequence). CDR3 bases: TGTGCCTGGAGTGCCGGGACTGCGAATCAGCCCCAGCATTTT. This gives the protein CAWSAGTANQPQHF.

The CDR3 loop is CASGRAQTFTDTQYF. In DNA, the CDR3 is TGTGCCAGCGGTCGAGCGCAGACGTTCACAGATACGCAGTATTTT. The chain carries TRBV3-1 and TRBJ2-3; D is uncertain. Per the germline V gene, CDR1 is LGHDT and CDR2 is YNNKEL (reference sequence). This CDR3 region has 15 residues. V gave up 8 bases and J gave up 2 bases, with 17 bases separating them.

This chain joins TRBV4-2 and TRBJ2-2; the D gene is possibly TRBD2 (7 bases). This CDR3 is built from 18 residues. V was clipped by 2 bases and J by 0 bases, with 16 bases between them. CDR1 and CDR2 (germline): LGHNA, YNFKEQ. CDR3 protein: CASSQWHGGGANTGELFF. In DNA form, the CDR3 reads TGTGCCAGCAGCCAATGGCATGGAGGGGGGGCGAACACCGGGGAGCTGTTTTTT.

The chain joins TRBV7-8 to TRBJ1-1, with D unresolved. The CDR3 is made up of 17 amino acids. From germline, CDR1 is SGHVS and CDR2 FQNEAQ. V lost 5 bases, J lost 4 bases, and 23 bases lay in between. For the CDR3, the DNA is TGTGCCAGCAGCCCACTCCCGTTCATAAGGTTGAGCACTGAAGCTTTCTTT. Translated, it gives CASSPLPFIRLSTEAFF.

This chain uses TRBV20-1 with TRBJ2-1; no clear D gene. V shed 3 bases and J shed 5 bases, with 8 bases lying between them. This CDR3 contains 12 residues. Germline V gives CDR1 DFQATT, CDR2 SNEGSKA (reference sequence). The CDR3 protein is CSASRRNNEQFF. The CDR3 DNA reads TGCAGTGCTAGCAGACGGAACAATGAGCAGTTCTTC.

The rearrangement joins TRBV29-1 to TRBJ1-1; no reliable D call. With 3 bases removed from V and 9 bases from J, the gap between germline ends came to 17 bases. The CDR3 covers 13 residues. Germline CDR1 SQVTM, CDR2 ANQGSEA. The CDR3 loop is CSVEDPGYGKAFF. DNA for the CDR3: TGCAGCGTTGAGGATCCAGGTTATGGAAAAGCTTTCTTT.

This chain uses TRBV20-1 with TRBJ1-5, with D possibly being TRBD1 (5 bases). Trimming pared 5 bases from V and 9 bases from J, leaving 14 bases between. The CDR3 contains 12 residues. CDR1 DFQATT and CDR2 SNEGSKA come from the germline V gene (reference sequence). The CDR3 is CSAAGGKGPQHF. CDR3 nucleotide sequence: TGCAGTGCTGCCGGGGGGAAGGGGCCCCAGCATTTT.

V is TRBV29-1 and J is TRBJ2-1; D may be TRBD2 (6 bases). V was cut by 3 bases and J by 1 base, with 16 bases left in between. The CDR3 is made up of 16 amino acids. The germline V gene encodes CDR1 SQVTM and CDR2 ANQGSEA. CDR3 bases: TGCAGCGTTGAGACCTCTGGGGGGAGGTCCTACAATGAGCAGTTCTTC. Its translation is CSVETSGGRSYNEQFF.

The chain has TRBV29-1 and TRBJ2-2; D remains unclear. V was pared by 2 bases and J by 5 bases, with 6 bases between. The CDR3 totals 12 residues. Germline lookup yields CDR1 SQVTM and CDR2 ANQGSEA. The CDR3 coding sequence is TGCAGCGTTGAATTTCGGACCGGGGAGCTGTTTTTT. The encoded protein is CSVEFRTGELFF.

V and J are TRBV20-1 and TRBJ2-1, with unresolved D. This CDR3 comprises 13 residues. The ends were cut back, 7 bases at V and 0 bases at J, with 10 bases in the middle. In germline, CDR1 is DFQATT, CDR2 SNEGSKA (reference sequence). The CDR3 region has the DNA TGCAGTGTTGACATGAGCTCCTACAATGAGCAGTTCTTC. This gives the protein CSVDMSSYNEQFF.

The V gene is TRBV7-9, the J gene TRBJ1-4, with 8 bases matching TRBD1. The CDR3 has 15 residues. The junction had 5 bases not matched to a gene; V was cut back by 3 bases and J by 5 bases. Germline assignment: CDR1 SEHNR and CDR2 FQNEAQ (reference sequence). CDR3 loop: CASSFDRTGNEKLFF. The DNA for the CDR3 is TGTGCCAGCAGCTTCGATCGGACAGGGAATGAAAAACTGTTTTTT.

V is TRBV20-1 and J is TRBJ2-7, with D unclear. The CDR3 is 10 residues long. The V gene's germline CDR1 is DFQATT and CDR2 SNEGSKA (reference sequence). Trimming took 6 bases from V and 3 from J, leaving 6 bases between them. The CDR3, as DNA: TGCAGTGCCCAACACTACGAGCAGTACTTC. It is translated as CSAQHYEQYF.

This CDR3 is CSAGTVYGNTGELFF. DNA of the CDR3: TGCAGCGCAGGGACGGTTTACGGGAACACCGGGGAGCTGTTTTTT. The chain links TRBV29-1 to TRBJ2-2, with D perhaps assigned TRBD1 or TRBD2 (5 bases each). The CDR3 sequence is 15 residues long. The ends were cut back, 7 bases at V and 1 base at J, with 16 bases in the middle. Looked up from germline, CDR1 is SQVTM and CDR2 is ANQGSEA.

The chain employs TRBV21-1 and TRBJ2-7; the D segment call TRBD2 is taken from the table without a DNA check. TRBV21-1 is noted as a pseudogene. The CDR3 is made up of 17 amino acids. CDR3 DNA sequence: TGTGCCAGCAGCAAAAACGAGGAGGCTAGCGGATCCTACGAGCAGTACTTC. This gives the protein CASSKNEEASGSYEQYF.

The chain joins TRBV20-1 to TRBJ1-4; the D is unclear. Per the germline V gene, CDR1 is DFQATT and CDR2 is SNEGSKA (reference sequence). The CDR3 length is 14 residues. The germline V and J ends were trimmed by 3 bases and 0 bases, with 8 bases remaining between them. The CDR3 nucleotides read TGCAGTGCTAGTTCTGGATCAACTAATGAAAAACTGTTTTTT. It specifies CSASSGSTNEKLFF.